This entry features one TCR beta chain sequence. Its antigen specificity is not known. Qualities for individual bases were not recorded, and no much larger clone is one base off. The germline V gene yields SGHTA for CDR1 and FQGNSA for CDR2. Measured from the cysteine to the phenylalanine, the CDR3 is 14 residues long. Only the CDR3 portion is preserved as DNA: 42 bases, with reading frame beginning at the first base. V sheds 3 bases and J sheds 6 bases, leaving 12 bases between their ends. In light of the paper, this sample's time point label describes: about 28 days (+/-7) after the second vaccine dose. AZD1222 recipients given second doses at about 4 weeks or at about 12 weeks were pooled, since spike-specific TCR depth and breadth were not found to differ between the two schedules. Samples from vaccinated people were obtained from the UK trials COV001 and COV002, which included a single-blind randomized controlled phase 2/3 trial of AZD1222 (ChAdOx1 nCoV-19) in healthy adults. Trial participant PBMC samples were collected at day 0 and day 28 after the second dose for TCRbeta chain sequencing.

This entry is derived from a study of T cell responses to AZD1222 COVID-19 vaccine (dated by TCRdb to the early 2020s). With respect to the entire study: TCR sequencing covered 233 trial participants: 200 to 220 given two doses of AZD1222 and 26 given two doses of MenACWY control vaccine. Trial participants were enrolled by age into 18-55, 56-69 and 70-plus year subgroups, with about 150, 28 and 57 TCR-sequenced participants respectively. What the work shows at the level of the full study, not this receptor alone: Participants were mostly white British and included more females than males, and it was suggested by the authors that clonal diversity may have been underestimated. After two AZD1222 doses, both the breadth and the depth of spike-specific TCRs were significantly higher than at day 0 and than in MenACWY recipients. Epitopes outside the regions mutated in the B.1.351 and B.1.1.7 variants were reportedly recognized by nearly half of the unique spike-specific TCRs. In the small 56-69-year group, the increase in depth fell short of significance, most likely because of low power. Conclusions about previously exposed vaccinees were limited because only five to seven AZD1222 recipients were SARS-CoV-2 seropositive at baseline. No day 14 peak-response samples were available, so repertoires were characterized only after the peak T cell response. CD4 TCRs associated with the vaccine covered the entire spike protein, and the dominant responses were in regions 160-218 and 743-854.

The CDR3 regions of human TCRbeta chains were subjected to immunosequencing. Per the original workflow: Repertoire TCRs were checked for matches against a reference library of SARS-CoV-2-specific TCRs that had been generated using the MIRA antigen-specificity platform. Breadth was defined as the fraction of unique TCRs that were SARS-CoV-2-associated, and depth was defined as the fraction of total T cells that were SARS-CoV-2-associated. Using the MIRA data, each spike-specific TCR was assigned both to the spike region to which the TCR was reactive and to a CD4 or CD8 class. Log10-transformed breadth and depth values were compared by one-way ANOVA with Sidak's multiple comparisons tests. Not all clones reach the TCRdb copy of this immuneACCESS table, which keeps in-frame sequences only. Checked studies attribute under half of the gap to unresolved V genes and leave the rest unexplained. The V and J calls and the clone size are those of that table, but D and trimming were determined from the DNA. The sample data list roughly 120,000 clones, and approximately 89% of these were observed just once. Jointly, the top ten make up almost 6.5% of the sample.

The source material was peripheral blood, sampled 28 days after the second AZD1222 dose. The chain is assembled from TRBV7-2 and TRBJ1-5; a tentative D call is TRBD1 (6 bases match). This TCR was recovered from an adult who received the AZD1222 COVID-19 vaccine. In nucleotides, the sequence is TGTGCCAGCAGCTTGCCAGGGGTAGCTCAGCCCCAGCATTTT. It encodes CASSLPGVAQPQHF. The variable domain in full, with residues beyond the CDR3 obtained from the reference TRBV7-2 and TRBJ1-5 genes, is GAGVSQSPSNKVTEKGKDVELRCDPISGHTALYWYRQSLGQGLEFLIYFQGNSAPDKSGLPSDRFSAERTGGSVSTLTIQRTQQEDSAVYLCASSLPGVAQPQHFGDGTRLSIL.